This T cell receptor beta chain was recovered during a study of OX40 agonist ivuxolimab in advanced cancers. Study-wide background: A male proportion of just over 80% was recorded, with mean age around 64 years and range about 23 to 90. Checkpoint inhibitors had been given previously to roughly 40% of patients.

CDR1 and CDR2 from the germline V gene are SGHTS and YDEGEE. Between the trimmed V and J ends, which lost 2 bases and 9 bases, there was a span of 12 bases. The CDR3 is 13 residues long. Here immunoSEQ multiplex PCR was the method, and the copy in TCRdb shows in-frame clones only, minus some. The sample has under 85,000 clones, approximately 88% seen once; the top ten hold 3.5% to 5%. Sequencing was performed on CD4+ or CD8+ T cells sorted from blood, taken in a trial of the OX40 agonist ivuxolimab. This TCR derives from an adult with an advanced solid tumor such as melanoma, head and neck, liver or kidney cancer. The J gene is TRBJ1-5, the V gene TRBV5-8; D uncertain. The CDR3 sequence is CASSFGHARPQHF. CDR3 DNA: TGTGCCAGCAGCTTCGGGCACGCGAGGCCCCAGCATTTT.